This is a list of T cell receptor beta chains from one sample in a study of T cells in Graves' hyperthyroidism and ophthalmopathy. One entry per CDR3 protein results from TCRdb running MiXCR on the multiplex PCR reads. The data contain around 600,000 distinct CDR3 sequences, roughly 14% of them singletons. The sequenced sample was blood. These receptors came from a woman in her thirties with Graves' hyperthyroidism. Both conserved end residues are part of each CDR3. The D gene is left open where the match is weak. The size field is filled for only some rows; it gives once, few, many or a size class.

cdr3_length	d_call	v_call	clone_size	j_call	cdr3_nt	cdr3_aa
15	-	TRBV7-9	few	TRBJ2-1	TGTGCCAGCAGCCCTCAGGGGGGGCTGGGCAATGAGCAGTTCTTC	CASSPQGGLGNEQFF
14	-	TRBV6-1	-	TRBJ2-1	TGTGCCAGCAGTTCGCCTGACTTGTACAATGAGCAGTTCTTC	CASSSPDLYNEQFF
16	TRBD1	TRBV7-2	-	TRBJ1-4	TGTGCCAGCAGCAAACCCTCCGGGACAGAGAATGAAAAACTGTTTTTT	CASSKPSGTENEKLFF
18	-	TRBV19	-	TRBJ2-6	TGTGCCAGTAGTATGGATCCGACAGGCAGCTCTGAGGCCAACGTCCTGACTTTC	CASSMDPTGSSEANVLTF
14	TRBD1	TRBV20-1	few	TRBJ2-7	TGCAGTGCTTCGACCGGGACAGGGATTTACGAGCAGTACTTC	CSASTGTGIYEQYF
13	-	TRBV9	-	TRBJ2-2	TGTGCCAGCAGCCCTTTTATGGCCGGGGAGCTGTTTTTT	CASSPFMAGELFF
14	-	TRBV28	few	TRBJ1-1	TGTGCCAGCAGAATCGGGGAAATGAACACTGAAGCTTTCTTT	CASRIGEMNTEAFF
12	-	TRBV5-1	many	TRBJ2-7	TGTGCCAGCAGCTTAGTAGGGTCCGAGCAGTACTTC	CASSLVGSEQYF
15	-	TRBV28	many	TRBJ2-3	TGTGCCAGCAGTTGGGACGGAAGGGTTTCAGATACGCAGTATTTT	CASSWDGRVSDTQYF
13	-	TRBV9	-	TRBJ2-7	TGTGCCAGCAGCGTAGTCGGGGCGCGGGAGCAGTACTTC	CASSVVGAREQYF
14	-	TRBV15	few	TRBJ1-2	TGTGCCACCAGCAGAGATAGGGAGGGACGGGGCTACACCTTC	CATSRDREGRGYTF
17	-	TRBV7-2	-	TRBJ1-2	TGTGCCAGCAGCCTATCCAGCGGGACAACAGTGGGAAATGGCTACACCTTC	CASSLSSGTTVGNGYTF
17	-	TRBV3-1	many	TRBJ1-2	TGTGCCAGCAGCCTAAAGGGAGTGACAGGCGAAAACTATGGCTACACCTTC	CASSLKGVTGENYGYTF
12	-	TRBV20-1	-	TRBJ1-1	TGCAATGCTAGAGAACAGAACACTGAAGCTTTCTTT	CNAREQNTEAFF
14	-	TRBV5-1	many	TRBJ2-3	TGCGCCAGCAGCCTATCCGGACTGACAGATACGCAGTATTTT	CASSLSGLTDTQYF
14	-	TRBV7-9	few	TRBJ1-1	TGTGCCAGCAGCGTTGGGACACAGAACACTGAAGCTTTCTTT	CASSVGTQNTEAFF
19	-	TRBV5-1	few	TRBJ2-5	TGCGCCAGCCTTATCCCCACCGATTTACAGGGAACCGACCGAGAGACCCAGTACTTC	CASLIPTDLQGTDRETQYF